The 10 T cell receptor beta chains reported below all come from one sample, sequenced in a study of T cells after posttransplantation cyclophosphamide. Treatment was busulfan-fludarabine conditioning, a marrow graft, and cyclophosphamide on days +3 and +4. Data came from immunoSEQ multiplex PCR; TCRdb stores just in-frame clones and leaves some out. The sample holds 3,000 or so clones, and no clone turns up only once. Specimen: PBMCs, collected 30 days after allogeneic stem cell transplant with posttransplant cyclophosphamide. The receptors shown here come from a female patient between 55 and 75 years old who received an allogeneic stem cell transplant from an unrelated donor, was CMV-positive, and had acute GVHD only. Some T cells may be provided by the graft donor.

There are many counts of this clone. CDR3 in amino acids: CASSLSGTGEGYEQYF. In DNA, the CDR3 is TGTGCCAGCAGCTTATCCGGGACAGGGGAGGGGTACGAGCAGTACTTC. The chain recombines TRBV13 with TRBJ2-7, with TRBD1 identical over 10 bases. With 2 bases clipped from V and 4 bases from J, the junction kept 8 bases outside the gene matches. The germline V gene has CDR1 PRHDT and CDR2 FYEKMQ (reference sequence). This CDR3 spans 16 amino acids.

This clone was counted at least ten times. This chain links TRBV4-1 with TRBJ1-6; D gene unclear. From germline, CDR1 is MGHRA and CDR2 YSYEKL. V gave up 0 bases and J gave up 10 bases, with 19 bases separating them. There are 17 residues in the CDR3. In DNA form, the CDR3 reads TGCGCCAGCAGCCAAGAGAGGTTCGAAGGGTTTTTCTCACCCCTCCACTTT. It is translated as CASSQERFEGFFSPLHF.

This clone was observed at least ten times. CDR3 residues: CASSLADRGYEQYF. CDR3 nucleotide sequence: TGTGCCAGCAGCTTGGCGGACAGGGGCTACGAGCAGTACTTC. The chain couples TRBV7-3 to TRBJ2-7, with 9 bases lining up with TRBD1. The CDR3 covers 14 residues. V shed 3 bases and J 3 bases; nucleotides not matched to a gene: 3. Germline values: CDR1 SGHTA, CDR2 FQGTGA. Looking up the rest from reference TRBV7-3 and TRBJ2-7 gives the full variable domain: GAGVSQTPSNKVTEKGKYVELRCDPISGHTALYWYRQSLGQGPEFLIYFQGTGAADDSGLPNDRFFAVRPEGSVSTLKIQRTERGDSAVYLCASSLADRGYEQYFGPGTRLTVT.

This clone was seen repeatedly, ten times or more. V usage is TRBV30 and J usage is TRBJ1-2; a weak D match, TRBD1 (5 bases). V lost 3 bases, J lost 6 bases, and 5 bases lay in between. Germline V gene sequence: CDR1 GTSNPN, CDR2 SVGIG (reference sequence). The CDR3 is 10 residues long. CDR3 in amino acids: CAWRGDGYTF. The CDR3 nucleotides read TGTGCCTGGAGAGGGGATGGCTACACCTTC. Complete variable domain (other parts from reference TRBV30 and TRBJ1-2): SQTIHQWPATLVQPVGSPLSLECTVEGTSNPNLYWYRQAAGRGLQLLFYSVGIGQISSEVPQNLSASRPQDRQFILSSKKLLLSDSGFYLCAWRGDGYTFGSGTRLTVV.

The sample holds many counts of this clone. Other DNA sequences in the same sample also yield this CDR3. The genes are TRBV13 and TRBJ1-5, with D uncertain. V was trimmed by 0 bases and J by 4 bases, leaving 13 bases between them. Germline V gene lookup returns CDR1 PRHDT and CDR2 FYEKMQ (reference sequence). The CDR3 spans 16 residues. The CDR3 protein is CASSLGRGRGNQPQHF. The CDR3 bases are TGTGCCAGCAGCTTAGGCCGCGGGCGGGGAAATCAGCCCCAGCATTTT.

This clone counts as medium-sized. The chain has TRBV19 and TRBJ1-6, with 9 nucleotides matching TRBD1. The germline CDR1 and CDR2 sequences are LNHDA and SQIVND (reference sequence). The CDR3 is 14 residues long. Losses at the gene ends were 5 bases for V and 10 bases for J; bases not matched to a gene: 6. CDR3 amino acids: CASSLDRGGSPLHF. Written as DNA, the CDR3 is TGTGCCAGTAGTTTGGACAGGGGAGGCTCACCCCTCCACTTT.

This clone was seen more than once but under ten times. This sequence joins TRBV9 and TRBJ2-3; a possible D gene is TRBD2 (5 bases). V gave up 0 bases and J gave up 2 bases, with 13 bases separating them. The CDR3 covers 16 residues. CDR1 is SGDLS and CDR2 is YYNGEE in the germline V gene. The CDR3 sequence is CASSVASGGPTDTQYF. The CDR3 bases are TGTGCCAGCAGCGTAGCCAGCGGAGGACCCACAGATACGCAGTATTTT.

By share, this clone counts as medium-sized. The CDR3 sequence is CASSQNRGRSLNEQFF. In DNA, the CDR3 is TGCGCCAGCAGCCAGAACAGGGGACGAAGCCTCAATGAGCAGTTCTTC. This chain links TRBV4-3 with TRBJ2-1; 7 bases are a match to TRBD1. V trimming: 3 bases; J trimming: 6 bases; junction bases outside the gene matches: 11. Germline-derived CDR1 and CDR2 are LGHNA and YSLEER. This CDR3 has 16 residues.

This clone was counted many times. V usage is TRBV7-9 and J usage is TRBJ2-7; D gene unclear. Trimming removed 4 bases from V and 6 bases from J, with 13 bases in between. The germline V gene encodes CDR1 SEHNR and CDR2 FQNEAQ (reference sequence). This CDR3 region has 13 residues. The CDR3 loop is CASSSPYLLEQYF. The CDR3 bases are TGTGCCAGCAGCTCCCCATATCTACTCGAGCAGTACTTC. The whole variable domain, filled in from reference TRBV7-9 and TRBJ2-7, reads DTGVSQNPRHKITKRGQNVTFRCDPISEHNRLYWYRQTLGQGPEFLTYFQNEAQLEKSRLLSDRFSAERPKGSFSTLEIQRTEQGDSAMYLCASSSPYLLEQYFGPGTRLTVT.

This clone was seen ten or more times. The rearrangement joins TRBV15 to TRBJ2-7; TRBD2 matches 8 bases. Trimming took 5 bases from V and 3 from J; bases not matched to a gene: 9. Germline-derived CDR1 and CDR2 are LNHNV and YYDKDF (reference sequence). This CDR3 comprises 15 residues. CDR3 sequence: CATSGLGLVGYEQYF. For the CDR3, the DNA is TGTGCCACCAGCGGACTGGGACTAGTTGGCTACGAGCAGTACTTC.